The rows below give T cell receptor beta chains drawn from one sample of a study of T cells after yellow fever vaccination. Using its own MiXCR run on the 5' RACE reads, TCRdb lists one record per CDR3 protein. The sample consists of more than 450,000 distinct CDR3 sequences, 20% to 25% of them appearing once. The source material was PBMCs, sampled less than 25 days after the first yellow fever vaccination. Receptor source: a man in his late teens or twenties who received the YFV17D yellow fever vaccine. CDR3s include the opening cysteine and the closing phenylalanine or tryptophan. The D gene is left open where the match is weak. Size tells how often a clone was seen (once, few, many) or the class of an expanded clone, and some rows leave it out.

j_call	clone_size	d_call	v_call	cdr3_nt	cdr3_aa
TRBJ2-5	.	.	TRBV28	TGTGCCAGCAGCCCCACTTACAAGACCCAGTACTTC	CASSPTYKTQYF
TRBJ1-2	few	TRBD1	TRBV10-3	TGTGCCATCAGCCGTACAGGGGGAGGCTATGGCTACACCTTC	CAISRTGGGYGYTF
TRBJ2-3	many	TRBD2	TRBV12-3/TRBV12-4	TGTGCCAGCAGTTTTAGCGGGGCGACAGATACGCAGTATTTT	CASSFSGATDTQYF
TRBJ2-1	few	TRBD2	TRBV20-1	TGCAGTGCTCCTCGGACTAGCGGGCGAATGCACTACAATGAGCAGTTCTTC	CSAPRTSGRMHYNEQFF
TRBJ1-5	few	.	TRBV29-1	TGCAGCGTCATCTTAGCGCAGGCCGATACTAATCAGCCCCAGCATTTT	CSVILAQADTNQPQHF
TRBJ1-6	.	.	TRBV7-2	TGTGCCAGCACCGTTAGCTACGATAATTCACCCCTCCACTTT	CASTVSYDNSPLHF
TRBJ1-2	.	.	TRBV18	TGTGCCAGCTCACCAACTCGGGTAGGGGCGGAAGGCTACACCTTC	CASSPTRVGAEGYTF
TRBJ1-6	few	.	TRBV20-1	TGCAGTGCTACGCCGGCAGGGGCTAGTTCACCCCTCCACTTT	CSATPAGASSPLHF
TRBJ1-1	few	TRBD1	TRBV5-1	TGCGCCAGCAGCTTTGGGACAGGGGCTACGGGCACTGAAGCTTTCTTT	CASSFGTGATGTEAFF
TRBJ2-3	.	.	TRBV23-1	TGCGCCAGCAGTCAATCCACCCCAGCTGAGGATACTTGCACAGATACGCAGTATTTT	CASSQSTPAEDTCTDTQYF
TRBJ2-1	few	.	TRBV21-1	TGTGCCAGCAGCATTGGGGCATCGTCTCCCGATGAGCAGTTCTTC	CASSIGASSPDEQFF
TRBJ2-1	.	.	TRBV5-6	TGTGCCAGCAGCTTCAGGGTGGGGGTCAATGAGCAGCTCTTC	CASSFRVGVNEQLF
TRBJ2-1	.	.	TRBV4-3	TGCGCCAGCAGCCAAGAGCGGGCTGGATACAATGAGCAGTTCTTC	CASSQERAGYNEQFF
TRBJ2-5	many	.	TRBV7-2	TGTGCCAGCAGCTTAGGGACAGTAAAAGAGACCCAGTACTTC	CASSLGTVKETQYF
TRBJ1-3	.	.	TRBV7-8	TGTGCCAGCAGCTTAGCGTCTCAGGGGCGAGTTGGAAACACCATATATTTT	CASSLASQGRVGNTIYF
TRBJ1-5	many	.	TRBV27	TGTGCCAGCAGTTTATCCTGGAATGTGCCCCAGCATTTT	CASSLSWNVPQHF
TRBJ2-3	once	.	TRBV12-3/TRBV12-4	TGTGCCAGCAGTTTACGCCATACGCAGTATTTT	CASSLRHTQYF
TRBJ2-7	.	.	TRBV7-9	TGTGCCAGCAGCTTGGTAGGGTTCATTGACGAGCAGTACTTC	CASSLVGFIDEQYF
TRBJ2-5	many	.	TRBV3-1	TGTGCCAGCAGCCGAGGACCCGTGGAGACCCAGTACTTC	CASSRGPVETQYF
TRBJ2-3	.	.	TRBV7-6	TGTGCCAGCAGCTCTTCCGGCCGTCAGACATCAGATACGCAGTATTTT	CASSSSGRQTSDTQYF
TRBJ1-6	.	TRBD1	TRBV2	TGTGCCAGCTCCCCGGGACAGGGGAAATCACCCCTCCACTTT	CASSPGQGKSPLHF
TRBJ2-3	.	TRBD1	TRBV7-9	TGTGCCAGCAGCTCCGGACAGGGAGGCACAGATACGCAGTATTTT	CASSSGQGGTDTQYF
TRBJ1-3	.	.	TRBV27	TGTGCCAGCCTTAACAGGAACGGAAACACCATATATTTT	CASLNRNGNTIYF
TRBJ2-7	few	TRBD1	TRBV7-9	TGTGCCAGCAGCTTCACACAGGGGACCTACGAGCAGTACTTC	CASSFTQGTYEQYF
TRBJ2-7	.	.	TRBV12-3/TRBV12-4	TGTGCCAGCAGTTCCGGGGGAACAAACGAGCAGTACTTC	CASSSGGTNEQYF
TRBJ2-5	.	TRBD1	TRBV29-1	TGCAGCGTTGAAGGGACACAGGGGGTTTTAGAGACCCAGTACTTC	CSVEGTQGVLETQYF
TRBJ2-2	few	.	TRBV20-1	TGCAGTGCTAGCGTACGCGCCTCCACCGGGGAGCTGTTTTTT	CSASVRASTGELFF
TRBJ2-3	.	.	TRBV7-8	TGTGCCAGCAGCCCCGCGGACGGAGCGAATACGCAGTATTTT	CASSPADGANTQYF
TRBJ2-5	.	TRBD2	TRBV7-8	TGTGCCAGCAGCTTAGTAACTAGCGGGGGGGGGGAGACCCAGTACTTC	CASSLVTSGGGETQYF